The T cell receptor beta chain described here comes from a study of T cell responses to AZD1222 COVID-19 vaccine. Study findings and constraints: The number of AZD1222 recipients seropositive at baseline was only five to seven. Elevations in Spike-specific TCR breadth and depth followed administration of two AZD1222 doses. Repertoire collection took place solely once the T cell response had peaked.

Sequencing used immunoSEQ multiplex PCR; TCRdb keeps in-frame clones, though not all of them. The data show roughly 140,000 clones, with approximately 88% seen just once and 2.2% held by the top ten. The CDR3 covers 15 residues. Germline CDR1 SGHTA, CDR2 FQGTGA. V was cut by 0 bases and J by 5 bases, with 10 bases left in between. As to this clone: Its antigen is currently unknown.

V gene TRBV7-3 combines with J gene TRBJ2-2; D perhaps matches TRBD1 (5 bases). The sample consisted of peripheral blood, taken on day 0 of AZD1222 vaccination. The receptor's source is an adult in good health. The CDR3 DNA sequence: TGTGCCAGCAGCTTAACAGGGGCGCCGACCGGGGAGCTGTTTTTT. Its protein is CASSLTGAPTGELFF.